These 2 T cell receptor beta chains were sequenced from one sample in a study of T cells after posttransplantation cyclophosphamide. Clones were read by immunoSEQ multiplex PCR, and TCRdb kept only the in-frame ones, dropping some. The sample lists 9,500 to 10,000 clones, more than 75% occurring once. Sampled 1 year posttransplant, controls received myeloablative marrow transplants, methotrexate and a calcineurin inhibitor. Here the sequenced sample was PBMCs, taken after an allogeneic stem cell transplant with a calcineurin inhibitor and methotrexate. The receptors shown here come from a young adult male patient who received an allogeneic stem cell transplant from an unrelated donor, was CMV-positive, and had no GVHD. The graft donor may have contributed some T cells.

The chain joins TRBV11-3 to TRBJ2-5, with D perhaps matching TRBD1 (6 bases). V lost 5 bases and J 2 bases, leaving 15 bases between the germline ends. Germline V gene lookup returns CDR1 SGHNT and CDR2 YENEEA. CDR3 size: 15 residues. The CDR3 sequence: CASSRSGTPQETQYF. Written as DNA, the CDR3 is TGTGCCAGCAGCCGTTCCGGGACACCTCAAGAGACCCAGTACTTC.

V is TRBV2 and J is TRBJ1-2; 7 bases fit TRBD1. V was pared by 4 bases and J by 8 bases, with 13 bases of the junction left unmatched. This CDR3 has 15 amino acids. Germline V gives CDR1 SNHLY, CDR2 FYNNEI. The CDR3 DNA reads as TGTGCCAGCAGTGGGTGGACAGGCAGGGGAGAAGGCTACACCTTC. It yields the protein CASSGWTGRGEGYTF.